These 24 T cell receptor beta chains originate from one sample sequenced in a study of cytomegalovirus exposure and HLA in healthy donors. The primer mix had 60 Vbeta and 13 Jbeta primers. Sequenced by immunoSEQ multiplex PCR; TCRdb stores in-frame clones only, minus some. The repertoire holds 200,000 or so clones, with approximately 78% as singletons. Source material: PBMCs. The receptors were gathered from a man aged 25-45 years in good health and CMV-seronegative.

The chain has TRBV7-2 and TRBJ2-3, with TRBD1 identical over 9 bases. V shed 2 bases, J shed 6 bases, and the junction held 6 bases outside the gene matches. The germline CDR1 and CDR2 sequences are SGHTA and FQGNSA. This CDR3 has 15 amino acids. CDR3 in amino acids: CASSLWWDRDDTQYF. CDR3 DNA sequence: TGTGCCAGCAGCTTATGGTGGGACAGGGATGATACGCAGTATTTT.

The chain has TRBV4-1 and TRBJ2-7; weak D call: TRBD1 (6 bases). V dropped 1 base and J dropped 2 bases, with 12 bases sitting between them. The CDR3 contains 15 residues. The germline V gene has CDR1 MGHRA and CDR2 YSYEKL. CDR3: CASSQGAGQTYEQYF. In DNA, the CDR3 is TGCGCCAGCAGCCAAGGGGCAGGACAGACCTACGAGCAGTACTTC.

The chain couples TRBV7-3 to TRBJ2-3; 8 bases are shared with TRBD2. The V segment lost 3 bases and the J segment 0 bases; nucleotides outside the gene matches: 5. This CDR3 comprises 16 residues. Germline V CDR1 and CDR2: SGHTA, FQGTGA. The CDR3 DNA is TGTGCCAGCAGCTTGAAAGCGGGGGCTAGCACAGATACGCAGTATTTT. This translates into CASSLKAGASTDTQYF.

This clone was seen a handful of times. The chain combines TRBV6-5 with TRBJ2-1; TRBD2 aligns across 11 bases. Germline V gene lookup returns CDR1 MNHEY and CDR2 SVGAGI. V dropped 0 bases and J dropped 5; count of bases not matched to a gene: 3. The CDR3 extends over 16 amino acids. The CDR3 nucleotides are TGTGCCAGCAGTTACTCTAGCGGGGGGGTAAACAATGAGCAGTTCTTC. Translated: CASSYSSGGVNNEQFF.

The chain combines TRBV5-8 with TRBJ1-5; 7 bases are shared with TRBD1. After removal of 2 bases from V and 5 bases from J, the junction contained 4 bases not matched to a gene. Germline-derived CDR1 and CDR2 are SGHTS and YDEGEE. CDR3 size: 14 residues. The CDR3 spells CASSLRQGDQPQHF. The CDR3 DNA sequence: TGTGCCAGCAGCTTAAGGCAGGGGGATCAGCCCCAGCATTTT.

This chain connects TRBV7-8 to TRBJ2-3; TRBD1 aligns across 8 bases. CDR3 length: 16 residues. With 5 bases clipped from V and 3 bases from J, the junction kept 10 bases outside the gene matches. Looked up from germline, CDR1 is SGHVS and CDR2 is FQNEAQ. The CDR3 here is CASSVRTGTRTDTQYF. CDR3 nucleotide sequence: TGTGCCAGCAGCGTCCGGACAGGGACCCGTACAGATACGCAGTATTTT.

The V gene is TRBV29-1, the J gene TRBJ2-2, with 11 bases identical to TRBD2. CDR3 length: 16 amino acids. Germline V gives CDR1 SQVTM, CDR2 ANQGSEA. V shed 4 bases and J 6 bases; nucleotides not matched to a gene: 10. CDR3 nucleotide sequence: TGCAGCGTTGTCGACCTAGCGGGGGGTCTGTCCGGGGAGCTGTTTTTT. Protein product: CSVVDLAGGLSGELFF.

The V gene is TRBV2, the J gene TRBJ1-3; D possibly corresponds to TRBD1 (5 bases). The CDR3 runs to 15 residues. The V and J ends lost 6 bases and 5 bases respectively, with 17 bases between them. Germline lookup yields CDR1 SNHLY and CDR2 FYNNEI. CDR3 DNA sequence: TGTGCCAGCAGCGTTGTCGCAGGGAACCGAAACACCATATATTTT. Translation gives CASSVVAGNRNTIYF.

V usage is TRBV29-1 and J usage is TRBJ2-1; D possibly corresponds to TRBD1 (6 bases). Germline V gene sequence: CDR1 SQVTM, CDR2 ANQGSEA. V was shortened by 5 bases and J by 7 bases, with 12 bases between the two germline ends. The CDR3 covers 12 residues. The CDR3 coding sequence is TGCAGCGTTCCAGGGGACGGGAATGAGCAGTTCTTC. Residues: CSVPGDGNEQFF.

CDR3 nucleotides: TGTGCCAGCAGTTTGGGGGGGACAGGGGCCGAATTGGGCGGCTACACCTTC. Its protein product is CASSLGGTGAELGGYTF. The gene calls are TRBV27 and TRBJ1-2, with 10 bases matching TRBD1. The CDR3 runs to 17 residues. The junction had 15 bases not matched to a gene; V was cut back by 3 bases and J by 8 bases. Germline loops: CDR1 MNHEY, CDR2 SMNVEV (reference sequence).

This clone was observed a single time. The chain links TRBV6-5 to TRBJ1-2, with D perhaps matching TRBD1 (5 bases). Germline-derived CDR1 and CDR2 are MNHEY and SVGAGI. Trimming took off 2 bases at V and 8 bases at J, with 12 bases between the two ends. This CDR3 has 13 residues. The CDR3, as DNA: TGTGCCAGCAGTTACGCGGGGGGAGGCGGCTACACCTTC. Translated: CASSYAGGGGYTF.

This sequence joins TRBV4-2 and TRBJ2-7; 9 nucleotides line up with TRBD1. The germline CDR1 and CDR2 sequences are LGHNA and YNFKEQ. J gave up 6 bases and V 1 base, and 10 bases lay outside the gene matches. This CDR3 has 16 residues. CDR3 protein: CASSQVGTGRRGEQYF. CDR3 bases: TGTGCCAGCAGCCAAGTCGGGACAGGGAGGCGAGGCGAGCAGTACTTC.

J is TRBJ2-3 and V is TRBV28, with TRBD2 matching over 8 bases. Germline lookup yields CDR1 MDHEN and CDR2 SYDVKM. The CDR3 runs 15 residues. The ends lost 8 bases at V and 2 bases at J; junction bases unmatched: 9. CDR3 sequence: CASGRAGGITDTQYF. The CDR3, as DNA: TGTGCCAGCGGTCGGGCGGGGGGAATCACAGATACGCAGTATTTT.

The chain's CDR3 is CASSDYGEAVYGYTF. DNA for the CDR3: TGCGCCAGCAGCGACTATGGGGAGGCAGTCTATGGCTACACCTTC. The rearrangement links TRBV5-1 to TRBJ1-2; no clear D gene. Germline V lookup: CDR1 SGHRS, CDR2 YFSETQ. There are 15 residues in the CDR3. The V and J ends lost 4 bases and 4 bases respectively, with 17 bases between them.

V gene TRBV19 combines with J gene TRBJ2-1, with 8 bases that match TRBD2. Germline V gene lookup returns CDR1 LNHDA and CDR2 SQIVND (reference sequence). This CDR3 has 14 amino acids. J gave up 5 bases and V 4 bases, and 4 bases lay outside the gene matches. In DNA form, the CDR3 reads TGTGCCAGTAGTAGACGGGAGGGTAACAATGAGCAGTTCTTC. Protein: CASSRREGNNEQFF.

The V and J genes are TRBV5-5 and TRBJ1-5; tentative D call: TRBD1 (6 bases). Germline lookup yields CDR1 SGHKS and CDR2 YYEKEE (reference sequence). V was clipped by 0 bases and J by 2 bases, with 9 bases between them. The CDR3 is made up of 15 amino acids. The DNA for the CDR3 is TGTGCCAGCAGCTTGGACAGGGATGGCAATCAGCCCCAGCATTTT. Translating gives CASSLDRDGNQPQHF.

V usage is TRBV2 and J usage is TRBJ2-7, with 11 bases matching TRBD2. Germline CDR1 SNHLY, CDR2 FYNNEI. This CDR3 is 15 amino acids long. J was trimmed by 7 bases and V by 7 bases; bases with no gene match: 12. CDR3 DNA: TGTGCCAGCACTTCTAGCGGGGGGCACCTTGGAGAGCAGTACTTC. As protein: CASTSSGGHLGEQYF.

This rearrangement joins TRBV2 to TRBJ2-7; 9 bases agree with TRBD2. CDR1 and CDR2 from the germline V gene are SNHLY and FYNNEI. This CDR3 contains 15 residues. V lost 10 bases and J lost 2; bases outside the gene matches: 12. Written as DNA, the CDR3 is TGTGCCACCCCCCTTCTAGCGGGGAAACCCTACGAGCAGTACTTC. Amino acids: CATPLLAGKPYEQYF.

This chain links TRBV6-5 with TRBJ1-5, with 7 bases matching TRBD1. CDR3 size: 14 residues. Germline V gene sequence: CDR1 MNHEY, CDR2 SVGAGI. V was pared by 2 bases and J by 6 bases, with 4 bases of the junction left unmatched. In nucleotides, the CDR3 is TGTGCCAGCAGTTACGACAGGGTCGGTCAGCCCCAGCATTTT. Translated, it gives CASSYDRVGQPQHF.

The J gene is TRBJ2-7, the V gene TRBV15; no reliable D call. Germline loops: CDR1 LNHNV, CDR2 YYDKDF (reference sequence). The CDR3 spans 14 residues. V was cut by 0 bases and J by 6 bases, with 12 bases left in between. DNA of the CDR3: TGTGCCACCAGCAGAGATGGTGTTTCGGGCGAGCAGTACTTC. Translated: CATSRDGVSGEQYF.

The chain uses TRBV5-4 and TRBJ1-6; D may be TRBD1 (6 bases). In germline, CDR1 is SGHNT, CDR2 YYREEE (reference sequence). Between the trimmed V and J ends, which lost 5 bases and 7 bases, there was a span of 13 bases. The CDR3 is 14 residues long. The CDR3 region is CASREGHSNSPLHF. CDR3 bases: TGTGCCAGCAGAGAGGGACATTCGAATTCACCCCTCCACTTT.

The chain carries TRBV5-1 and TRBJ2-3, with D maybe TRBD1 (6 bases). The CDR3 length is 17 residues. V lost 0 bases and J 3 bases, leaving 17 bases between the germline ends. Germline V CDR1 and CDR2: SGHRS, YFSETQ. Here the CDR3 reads CASSLVAGIGGTDTQYF. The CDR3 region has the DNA TGCGCCAGCAGCTTGGTTGCAGGGATAGGGGGAACAGATACGCAGTATTTT.

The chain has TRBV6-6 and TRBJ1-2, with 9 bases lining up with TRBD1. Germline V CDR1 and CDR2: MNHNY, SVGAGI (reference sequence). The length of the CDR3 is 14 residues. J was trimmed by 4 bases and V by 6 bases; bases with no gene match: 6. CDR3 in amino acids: CASRQGDRVYGYTF. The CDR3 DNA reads TGTGCCAGCAGACAGGGGGACAGGGTCTATGGCTACACCTTC.

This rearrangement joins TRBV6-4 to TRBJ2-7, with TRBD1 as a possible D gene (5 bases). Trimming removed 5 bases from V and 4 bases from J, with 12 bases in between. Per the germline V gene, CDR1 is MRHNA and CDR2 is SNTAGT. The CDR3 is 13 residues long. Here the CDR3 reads CASSTLPGYEQYF. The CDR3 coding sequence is TGTGCCAGCAGTACCCTCCCAGGGTACGAGCAGTACTTC.